These 23 T cell receptor beta chains came from one sample sequenced in a study of beta chain features in type 1 diabetes. Expressed TCRB transcripts were sequenced because the isolated RNA had all been reverse transcribed beforehand. Sequencing used immunoSEQ multiplex PCR; TCRdb keeps in-frame clones, though not all of them. The sample contains around 250,000 clones, about 30% of which appear only once. The sequenced sample consisted of central memory CD4+ T cells from blood. The receptors were sampled from a man in his thirties or forties in good health.

This chain uses TRBV4-2 with TRBJ2-5; D is unclear. Germline CDR1 and CDR2: LGHNA and YNFKEQ. Trimming pared 0 bases from V and 5 bases from J, leaving 13 bases between. This CDR3 comprises 15 residues. CDR3 in amino acids: CASSQELTAMETQYF. Written as DNA, the CDR3 is TGTGCCAGCAGCCAAGAGCTAACTGCTATGGAGACCCAGTACTTC.

The rearrangement joins TRBV30 to TRBJ1-2; D is perhaps TRBD1 (6 bases). V dropped 2 bases and J dropped 7 bases, with 23 bases sitting between them. The CDR3 length is 16 residues. In germline, CDR1 is GTSNPN, CDR2 SVGIG (reference sequence). The CDR3 protein is CAWSPLRDTSFRGYTF. DNA of the CDR3: TGTGCCTGGAGTCCTCTCCGGGACACCTCTTTCCGTGGCTACACCTTC.

The J gene is TRBJ1-6, the V gene TRBV7-6; possible D gene TRBD1, 5 bases. CDR3 size: 14 residues. Trimming took off 2 bases at V and 7 bases at J, with 9 bases between the two ends. From germline, CDR1 is SGHVS and CDR2 FNYEAQ. In DNA, the CDR3 is TGTGCCAGCAGCTTACAGGGTCAGAATTCACCCCTCCACTTT. It encodes CASSLQGQNSPLHF.

This clone turned up a few times. The rearrangement links TRBV5-4 to TRBJ2-1; D may correspond to TRBD1 or TRBD2 (5 bases each). The V gene lost 0 bases and the J gene lost 6 bases, with 10 bases spanning the gap. Germline CDR1 and CDR2: SGHNT and YYREEE (reference sequence). The CDR3 has 14 amino acids. This chain's CDR3 is CASSLVGRVNEQFF. Here the CDR3 DNA reads TGTGCCAGCAGCTTGGTGGGACGGGTCAATGAGCAGTTCTTC.

V gene TRBV28 combines with J gene TRBJ2-1, with 7 bases fitting TRBD1. CDR3 size: 13 residues. Germline assignment: CDR1 MDHEN and CDR2 SYDVKM. With 11 bases clipped from V and 3 bases from J, the junction kept 7 bases outside the gene matches. In DNA, the CDR3 is TGTGCCGGTAAGACAGGGAACTACAATGAGCAGTTCTTC. Its translation is CAGKTGNYNEQFF.

A few counts support this clone. This chain links TRBV30 with TRBJ1-3, with D uncertain. Germline V gene data show CDR1 as GTSNPN and CDR2 as SVGIG (reference sequence). CDR3 length: 11 amino acids. The V end was cut by 4 bases, the J end by 4 bases, with 5 bases between. This CDR3 reads CAWITGNTIYF. The CDR3 DNA reads as TGTGCCTGGATTACGGGAAACACCATATATTTT.

This clone was observed a few times. This sequence joins TRBV29-1 and TRBJ2-7; 11 bases align to TRBD1. Germline CDR1 and CDR2: SQVTM and ANQGSEA. The CDR3 consists of 14 residues. V was pared by 7 bases and J by 6 bases, with 11 bases of the junction left unmatched. The CDR3 sequence: CSALRRDRGCEQYF. Written as DNA, the CDR3 is TGCAGCGCACTTCGCCGGGACAGGGGGTGCGAGCAGTACTTC.

This clone appeared a few times. The V call is TRBV9, the J call TRBJ2-2; D is perhaps TRBD2 (5 bases). CDR1 and CDR2 from the germline V gene are SGDLS and YYNGEE. Deletions cut 0 bases from V and 6 bases from J, with 9 bases between. There are 14 residues in the CDR3. The CDR3 protein is CASSVELVPGELFF. CDR3 DNA sequence: TGTGCCAGCAGCGTAGAACTAGTCCCCGGGGAGCTGTTTTTT.

This clone occurred a few times. This chain joins TRBV30 and TRBJ2-4, with D perhaps TRBD1 (6 bases). Trimming removed 5 bases at V and 1 base at J, with 9 bases between. Looked up from germline, CDR1 is GTSNPN and CDR2 is SVGIG (reference sequence). CDR3 length equals 13 residues. The CDR3 loop is CAWATGAKNIQYF. The CDR3 bases are TGTGCCTGGGCGACAGGTGCCAAAAACATTCAGTACTTC.

Notes on this clone: Other DNA variants within this sample encode the same CDR3. The chain has TRBV9 and TRBJ2-2; D not resolved. Per germline, CDR1 SGDLS and CDR2 YYNGEE. Trimming shortened V by 0 bases and J by 1 base, and 4 bases separated the two germline ends. The CDR3 is 14 amino acids. The CDR3 coding sequence is TGTGCCAGCAGCGTAGTCCAGAACACCGGGGAGCTGTTTTTT. As protein: CASSVVQNTGELFF.

The gene calls are TRBV6-5 and TRBJ2-3; D perhaps matches TRBD1 (5 bases). The CDR3 runs to 14 residues. The V end lost 4 bases, the J end lost 7 bases, and 15 bases lay between the germline ends. The germline CDR1 and CDR2 sequences are MNHEY and SVGAGI. CDR3: CASSSTGRTHTQYF. CDR3 nucleotide sequence: TGTGCCAGCAGTTCCACAGGACGCACCCATACGCAGTATTTT.

As regards this clone: Sequence at one end of the junction differs from germline and may be a read error. The chain has TRBV30 and TRBJ1-1; the D is unclear. The germline CDR1 and CDR2 sequences are GTSNPN and SVGIG (reference sequence). CDR3 length: 15 amino acids. Here the CDR3 DNA reads TGTGCCCGGAGTGCATCTTGGACGGTGAACACTGAAGCTTTCTTT. Translated, it gives CARSASWTVNTEAFF.

This clone was seen more than once but under ten times. This chain links TRBV6-5 with TRBJ2-1; no definite D call. Germline CDR1 and CDR2: MNHEY and SVGAGI. Trimming took 6 bases from V and 4 from J, leaving 13 bases between them. CDR3 length: 14 residues. The CDR3 DNA follows: TGTGCCAGCAGCCGATCTCAGAAATACAATGAGCAGTTCTTC. Translation gives CASSRSQKYNEQFF.

In this sample, this clone turned up a few times. J is TRBJ2-3 and V is TRBV4-3, with 15 bases that match TRBD2. The J segment lost 6 bases and the V segment lost 3 bases, leaving 7 bases of the junction unmatched. In germline, CDR1 is LGHNA, CDR2 YSLEER. The CDR3 loop spans 17 amino acids. CDR3 DNA: TGCGCCAGCAGCCAGGGACTAGCGGGAGGACTTGATGATACGCAGTATTTT. It encodes CASSQGLAGGLDDTQYF.

The table lists this clone with a few counts. The chain is built from TRBV2 and TRBJ1-5, with unresolved D. The CDR3 spans 13 residues. V was trimmed by 7 bases and J by 0 bases, leaving 7 bases between them. CDR1 is SNHLY, CDR2 FYNNEI, per germline. CDR3 sequence reads: CASTLISNQPQHF. The CDR3 DNA sequence: TGTGCCAGCACCTTAATTAGCAATCAGCCCCAGCATTTT.

V usage is TRBV27 and J usage is TRBJ1-2; TRBD1 aligns across 9 bases. V lost 8 bases, J lost 6 bases, and 16 bases stayed unmatched. Looked up from germline, CDR1 is MNHEY and CDR2 is SMNVEV (reference sequence). The CDR3 spans 16 residues. Here the CDR3 DNA reads TGTGCCAGCGGAAGACAGGGGGGCTGGGCCATCGATGGCTACACCTTC. As protein: CASGRQGGWAIDGYTF.

This clone showed up many times. The chain uses TRBV7-9 and TRBJ1-2; the match to TRBD1 covers 8 bases. Germline loops: CDR1 SEHNR, CDR2 FQNEAQ (reference sequence). Trimming cost V 5 bases and J 4 bases; bases outside gene matches: 15. There are 17 residues in the CDR3. CDR3 DNA: TGTGCCAGCAGCGAACGTAAAGACAGGGGAATCTCCTATGGCTACACCTTC. This codes for CASSERKDRGISYGYTF.

The V and J genes are TRBV7-6 and TRBJ2-7; a weak D match, TRBD1 (5 bases). Germline V CDR1 and CDR2: SGHVS, FNYEAQ. V lost 4 bases and J lost 1, with 8 bases in between. CDR3 length equals 13 residues. Here the CDR3 DNA reads TGTGCCAGCAGCTCATACAGGTCCTACGAGCAGTACTTC. This sequence encodes CASSSYRSYEQYF.

This clone was observed a few times. The chain is built from TRBV9 and TRBJ1-1; D is uncertain. The CDR3 sequence is 14 residues long. Trimming cost V 4 bases and J 1 base, with 11 bases left between them. Germline V gives CDR1 SGDLS, CDR2 YYNGEE. CDR3 in amino acids: CASSFRTGNTEAFF. The CDR3 DNA reads TGTGCCAGCAGCTTCCGGACGGGGAACACTGAAGCTTTCTTT.

This clone showed up just a few times. The chain employs TRBV28 and TRBJ2-1; D unresolved. The germline V and J ends were trimmed by 3 bases and 9 bases, with 6 bases remaining between them. Per germline, CDR1 MDHEN and CDR2 SYDVKM. CDR3 length: 11 residues. This CDR3 is CASSLGFEQFF. CDR3 sequence (DNA): TGTGCCAGCAGTTTGGGATTTGAGCAGTTCTTC.

The rearrangement links TRBV9 to TRBJ2-7, with TRBD2 matching 7 bases. This CDR3 region has 18 residues. Germline V CDR1 and CDR2: SGDLS, YYNGEE. V shed 2 bases and J 1 base; nucleotides not matched to a gene: 15. This CDR3 is CASSVGTLAGRGSYEQYF. CDR3 sequence (DNA): TGTGCCAGCAGCGTCGGTACTTTAGCGGGTCGTGGGTCCTACGAGCAGTACTTC.

This clone was detected a few times. The CDR3 loop reads CASSIGQGPTYEQYF. CDR3 bases: TGCGCCAGCAGCATCGGACAGGGGCCGACCTACGAGCAGTACTTC. The chain joins TRBV5-1 to TRBJ2-7; TRBD1 agrees at 9 bases. The CDR3 length is 15 residues. Per the germline V gene, CDR1 is SGHRS and CDR2 is YFSETQ. V gave up 4 bases and J gave up 2 bases; unmatched junction bases: 7.

This chain links TRBV7-2 with TRBJ2-6; unclear D gene. V shed 1 base and J shed 0 bases, with 16 bases lying between them. This CDR3 contains 19 residues. In germline, CDR1 is SGHTA, CDR2 FQGNSA. CDR3 DNA sequence: TGTGCCAGCAGCTTAGGGGCGAAGGGCGGAGCCTCTGGGGCCAACGTCCTGACTTTC. Its translation is CASSLGAKGGASGANVLTF.